This TCR beta chain was obtained from a study of T cell responses to AZD1222 COVID-19 vaccine. General study results and limits: Spike-specific TCRs gained breadth and depth after people received two AZD1222 doses.

Some clones are missing from TCRdb's copy, which holds only in-frame ones; the method was immunoSEQ multiplex PCR. The data contain 120,000 or so clones, 88% of them seen just once; the ten biggest clones take up around a sixth. On this clone itself: Its antigen is undetermined.

V was clipped by 2 bases and J by 11 bases, with 16 bases between them. The CDR3 loop spans 15 amino acids. Germline CDR1 reads MNHEY; CDR2 reads SVGAGI. This chain links TRBV6-5 with TRBJ1-6; maybe TRBD1 (5 bases). The sequences come from peripheral blood, collected on day 0 of MenACWY control vaccination. The clonotype was recovered from an adult in good health. The CDR3 DNA reads as TGTGCCAGCAGTTACACAGTCCCGGGACGGGCACCCCTCCACTTT. This encodes CASSYTVPGRAPLHF.